These 21 T cell receptor beta chains were sequenced from one sample in a study of cytomegalovirus exposure and HLA in healthy donors. Both 60 Vbeta primers and 13 Jbeta primers went into the PCR. Some clones are missing from TCRdb's copy, which holds only in-frame ones; the method was immunoSEQ multiplex PCR. The data contain 85,000 to 100,000 clones, 55% to 75% of them singletons. Sequences were obtained from PBMCs. Receptors originate from a man aged 45-60 years in good health and CMV-seronegative.

J is TRBJ2-7 and V is TRBV5-1, with D tentatively TRBD1 (6 bases). Germline CDR1 reads SGHRS; CDR2 reads YFSETQ. This CDR3 comprises 14 residues. V lost 2 bases and J 3 bases, leaving 12 bases between the germline ends. CDR3 sequence: CASSFTSGVYEQYF. The DNA of the CDR3 is TGCGCCAGCAGCTTCACATCAGGGGTCTACGAGCAGTACTTC.

This sequence joins TRBV5-1 and TRBJ1-2; 7 nucleotides align to TRBD1. Per the germline V gene, CDR1 is SGHRS and CDR2 is YFSETQ. V lost 0 bases and J lost 7; bases outside the gene matches: 9. The CDR3 is 15 amino acids. Written as DNA, the CDR3 is TGCGCCAGCAGCTTGGATCCAGGGGGAGTGGGTGGCTACACCTTC. Its translation: CASSLDPGGVGGYTF. The full variable domain, with the rest looked up from reference TRBV5-1 and TRBJ1-2, is KAGVTQTPRYLIKTRGQQVTLSCSPISGHRSVSWYQQTPGQGLQFLFEYFSETQRNKGNFPGRFSGRQFSNSRSEMNVSTLELGDSALYLCASSLDPGGVGGYTFGSGTRLTVV.

This sequence joins TRBV4-2 and TRBJ2-7; a weak D match, TRBD2 (5 bases). Germline CDR1 reads LGHNA; CDR2 reads YNFKEQ. V gave up 0 bases and J gave up 5 bases, with 11 bases separating them. The CDR3 extends over 14 amino acids. The DNA of the CDR3 is TGTGCCAGCAGCCAAGATCCGTCGGGAAACGAGCAGTACTTC. It codes for CASSQDPSGNEQYF.

The genes are TRBV6-1 and TRBJ2-7; TRBD2 matches 9 bases. This CDR3 contains 14 residues. CDR1 is MNHNS and CDR2 is SASEGT in the germline V gene. V shed 2 bases and J 4 bases; nucleotides not matched to a gene: 3. The CDR3 protein is CASSESSGIYEQYV. CDR3 nucleotides: TGTGCCAGCAGTGAATCTAGCGGGATTTACGAGCAGTACGTC.

The V and J genes are TRBV4-3 and TRBJ1-4; the match to TRBD1 covers 11 bases. The CDR3 runs to 15 residues. V lost 0 bases and J lost 8; bases outside the gene matches: 2. Looked up from germline, CDR1 is LGHNA and CDR2 is YSLEER. The CDR3 bases are TGCGCCAGCAGCCAAGAGGGACAGGGGGGCGAAAAACTGTTTTTT. This codes for CASSQEGQGGEKLFF.

The V gene is TRBV7-2, the J gene TRBJ1-1; 9 bases agree with TRBD1. V trimming: 5 bases; J trimming: 8 bases; junction bases outside the gene matches: 6. The CDR3 covers 13 residues. Germline loops: CDR1 SGHTA, CDR2 FQGNSA. The CDR3 DNA reads as TGTGCCAGCAGCCCAGGGACAGGGAGGGAAGCTTTCTTT. Translation gives CASSPGTGREAFF.

The chain joins TRBV30 to TRBJ1-1; 7 bases match TRBD1. Trimming removed 1 base from V and 6 bases from J; junction bases left unmatched: 14. This CDR3 comprises 16 residues. Germline V gene sequence: CDR1 GTSNPN, CDR2 SVGIG (reference sequence). The CDR3 protein is CAWSAVKGGSRAEAFF. In DNA, the CDR3 is TGTGCCTGGAGTGCAGTTAAAGGGGGCTCCCGGGCTGAAGCTTTCTTT. The full variable domain, with the rest looked up from reference TRBV30 and TRBJ1-1, is SQTIHQWPATLVQPVGSPLSLECTVEGTSNPNLYWYRQAAGRGLQLLFYSVGIGQISSEVPQNLSASRPQDRQFILSSKKLLLSDSGFYLCAWSAVKGGSRAEAFFGQGTRLTVV.

V and J are TRBV5-1 and TRBJ2-5, with a weak D call TRBD1 (5 bases). This CDR3 has 14 residues. The V gene's germline CDR1 is SGHRS and CDR2 YFSETQ. Trimming pared 4 bases from V and 1 base from J, leaving 11 bases between. CDR3 coding DNA: TGCGCCAGCAGCCCCCAACAGGTCCAAGAGACCCAGTACTTC. It yields the protein CASSPQQVQETQYF.

This rearrangement joins TRBV7-3 to TRBJ1-1; no firm D call. Trimming stripped 3 bases from V and 4 bases from J, with 9 bases between. The CDR3 has 13 amino acids. CDR1 is SGHTA, CDR2 FQGTGA, per germline. CDR3 loop: CASSFGGGTEAFF. The CDR3 DNA follows: TGTGCCAGCAGCTTCGGTGGCGGCACTGAAGCTTTCTTT.

V gene TRBV7-9 combines with J gene TRBJ1-5; a possible D gene is TRBD1 (6 bases). The CDR3 has 15 residues. Germline V gene data show CDR1 as SEHNR and CDR2 as FQNEAQ (reference sequence). The V end lost 1 base, the J end lost 3 bases, and 10 bases lay between the germline ends. The CDR3 reads CASSLGGGANQPQHF. CDR3 bases: TGTGCCAGCAGCTTAGGAGGGGGGGCCAATCAGCCCCAGCATTTT.

The chain recombines TRBV5-8 with TRBJ2-7, with 7 bases matching TRBD1. Germline V gene lookup returns CDR1 SGHTS and CDR2 YDEGEE. J gave up 1 base and V 0 bases, and 7 bases lay outside the gene matches. CDR3 length: 16 residues. CDR3: CASSLGQGDDSYEQYF. In DNA form, the CDR3 reads TGTGCCAGCAGCTTGGGGCAGGGGGACGATTCCTACGAGCAGTACTTC.

The rearrangement links TRBV19 to TRBJ2-1, with D possibly matching TRBD1 (5 bases). Germline V gives CDR1 LNHDA, CDR2 SQIVND (reference sequence). This CDR3 comprises 14 residues. V lost 8 bases to trimming and J lost 3 bases, with 14 bases between them. CDR3 bases: TGTGCCAGTGGACACCCGGTGAACTACAATGAGCAGTTCTTC. Its translation is CASGHPVNYNEQFF.

This clone has more than one count but fewer than ten. The chain is built from TRBV30 and TRBJ1-4, with no clear D. This CDR3 contains 14 residues. CDR1 is GTSNPN and CDR2 is SVGIG in the germline V gene (reference sequence). Trimming pared 3 bases from V and 5 bases from J, leaving 13 bases between. The DNA of the CDR3 is TGTGCCTGGAGCCCGGGAGGGCTAAATGAAAAACTGTTTTTT. It codes for CAWSPGGLNEKLFF.

The chain joins TRBV19 to TRBJ1-2; D may be TRBD1 (5 bases). The germline V gene has CDR1 LNHDA and CDR2 SQIVND (reference sequence). The V and J ends lost 7 bases and 3 bases respectively, with 15 bases between them. This CDR3 is 14 amino acids long. CDR3 nucleotide sequence: TGTGCCAGTAATAAATGGGACTCTTACTATGGCTACACCTTC. Amino acid sequence: CASNKWDSYYGYTF.

The chain uses TRBV9 and TRBJ2-7, with D unclear. The CDR3 totals 14 residues. Trimming removed 0 bases from V and 2 bases from J, with 9 bases in between. The germline V gene encodes CDR1 SGDLS and CDR2 YYNGEE. This chain's CDR3 is CASSVEVEAYEQYF. The DNA for the CDR3 is TGTGCCAGCAGCGTAGAGGTAGAGGCCTACGAGCAGTACTTC.

The V and J genes are TRBV30 and TRBJ2-1; D possibly corresponds to TRBD2 (5 bases). This CDR3 is built from 14 residues. V was cut by 5 bases and J by 10 bases, with 21 bases left in between. The germline V gene encodes CDR1 GTSNPN and CDR2 SVGIG (reference sequence). The CDR3, as DNA: TGTGCCTGGCAGACCGGCTCGACACCGGGAGAGCAGTTCTTC. Residues: CAWQTGSTPGEQFF.

V usage is TRBV27 and J usage is TRBJ1-1; 7 bases fit TRBD1. CDR1 and CDR2 (germline): MNHEY, SMNVEV (reference sequence). The CDR3 consists of 15 residues. V gave up 5 bases and J gave up 1 base; unmatched junction bases: 7. The CDR3 DNA is TGTGCCAGCAGTGACCGGGACAGCGAGAACACTGAAGCTTTCTTT. Residues: CASSDRDSENTEAFF.

The chain combines TRBV2 with TRBJ1-4, with 8 bases aligning to TRBD1. CDR1 SNHLY and CDR2 FYNNEI come from the germline V gene. The junction had 4 bases not matched to a gene; V was cut back by 2 bases and J by 8 bases. CDR3 length: 14 amino acids. For the CDR3, the DNA is TGTGCCAGCAGTGAACAGGGGGCATGGGAAAAACTGTTTTTT. This gives the protein CASSEQGAWEKLFF.

The V call is TRBV28, the J call TRBJ1-5, with 7 bases fitting TRBD1. Germline V gives CDR1 MDHEN, CDR2 SYDVKM. V was clipped by 2 bases and J by 1 base; unmatched bases: 8. The CDR3 is made up of 17 amino acids. CDR3 amino acids: CASSLPRQGLSNQPQHF. The CDR3 DNA sequence: TGTGCCAGCAGTTTACCCCGACAGGGATTAAGCAATCAGCCCCAGCATTTT.

This sequence joins TRBV27 and TRBJ2-1; D is possibly TRBD1 (5 bases). CDR3 size: 14 residues. V was cut by 3 bases and J by 6 bases, with 12 bases left in between. The V gene's germline CDR1 is MNHEY and CDR2 SMNVEV (reference sequence). CDR3 DNA: TGTGCCAGCAGTTTTACCCAGGGCGGCAATGAGCAGTTCTTC. Its translation: CASSFTQGGNEQFF.

The chain has TRBV28 and TRBJ1-5; D perhaps matches TRBD1 (5 bases). Germline CDR1 and CDR2: MDHEN and SYDVKM. This CDR3 is built from 16 residues. V lost 7 bases to trimming and J lost 5 bases, with 21 bases between them. CDR3 region: CASTTLRRGGDQPQHF. The CDR3 DNA reads as TGTGCCAGCACCACATTGAGGAGGGGCGGGGATCAGCCCCAGCATTTT.